The next 27 T cell receptor beta chains were all read from a single sample in a study of human T cells and chemical hapten exposure. TCRdb reanalysed the RACE reads using MiXCR and keeps one entry per CDR3 protein. This sample yields 75,000 to 100,000 distinct CDR3 sequences, of which about 9.6% are seen a single time; approximately 2.2% belongs to the top ten. Time point reported: patch test 2, 6 weeks after DPC sensitization. Treatment given: therapeutic diphenylcyclopropenone sensitization with weekly scalp DPC. The specimen comprised whole blood, sampled in connection with sensitization to the hapten diphenylcyclopropenone (DPC). These receptors all stem from a woman aged 40 to 50 with alopecia areata. Some clones in this sample may be carry-over from other donors' samples.

This clonotype was recorded at least ten times. This rearrangement joins TRBV7-2 to TRBJ1-1; D is ambiguous. With 5 bases removed from V and 6 bases from J, the gap between germline ends came to 10 bases. Germline lookup yields CDR1 SGHTA and CDR2 FQGNSA. This CDR3 region has 12 residues. CDR3 nucleotides: TGTGCCAGCAGCCCTTTGGTCGCTGAAGCTTTCTTT. Translating gives CASSPLVAEAFF.

This clonotype came up many times. This CDR3 is CASSAEGNSPLHF. For the CDR3, the DNA is TGTGCCAGCTCAGCAGAGGGCAATTCACCCCTCCACTTT. The chain is built from TRBV18 and TRBJ1-6; the D is unclear. The CDR3 contains 13 residues. CDR1 and CDR2 (germline): KGHSH, LQKENI. V lost 5 bases and J 7 bases, leaving 9 bases between the germline ends.

This chain connects TRBV9 to TRBJ2-3; TRBD2 agrees at 7 bases. V shed 0 bases and J 5 bases; nucleotides not matched to a gene: 6. This CDR3 region has 15 residues. From germline, CDR1 is SGDLS and CDR2 YYNGEE. CDR3 nucleotide sequence: TGTGCCAGCAGCGTAGGCGCGGGAGCAATAGATACGCAGTATTTT. Its protein is CASSVGAGAIDTQYF.

This clonotype was counted a few times. The chain has TRBV7-9 and TRBJ1-5; D remains ambiguous. Between the trimmed V and J ends, which lost 2 bases and 4 bases, there was a span of 3 bases. CDR1 SEHNR and CDR2 FQNEAQ come from the germline V gene (reference sequence). This CDR3 has 12 amino acids. The CDR3 loop reads CASSLQNQPQHF. The CDR3 nucleotides read TGTGCCAGCAGCTTACAGAATCAGCCCCAGCATTTT. The whole variable domain, remainder taken from reference TRBV7-9 and TRBJ1-5, is DTGVSQNPRHKITKRGQNVTFRCDPISEHNRLYWYRQTLGQGPEFLTYFQNEAQLEKSRLLSDRFSAERPKGSFSTLEIQRTEQGDSAMYLCASSLQNQPQHFGDGTRLSIL.

The rearrangement joins TRBV4-3 to TRBJ2-3; 14 positions agree with TRBD2. This CDR3 spans 21 amino acids. V shed 4 bases, J shed 2 bases, and the junction held 17 bases outside the gene matches. Germline V lookup: CDR1 LGHNA, CDR2 YSLEER. DNA for the CDR3: TGCGCCAGCAGCCGAGAATTGATCTGGACTAGCGGGAGGTCGAACACAGATACGCAGTATTTT. It codes for CASSRELIWTSGRSNTDTQYF.

This chain joins TRBV27 and TRBJ2-7; TRBD1 matches 10 bases. After removal of 4 bases from V and 4 bases from J, the junction contained 7 bases not matched to a gene. CDR1 is MNHEY and CDR2 is SMNVEV in the germline V gene (reference sequence). This CDR3 contains 15 residues. The CDR3 sequence: CASSSKTGGAYEQYF. Here the CDR3 DNA reads TGTGCCAGCAGTTCAAAGACAGGGGGCGCGTACGAGCAGTACTTC.

This clonotype came up a few times. The rearrangement links TRBV28 to TRBJ1-5; D is possibly TRBD1 (5 bases). CDR1 MDHEN and CDR2 SYDVKM come from the germline V gene. The CDR3 runs 13 residues. V was shortened by 10 bases and J by 2 bases, with 12 bases between the two germline ends. CDR3 amino acids: CAILGGGNQPQHF. The CDR3 DNA sequence: TGTGCCATCTTGGGGGGGGGCAATCAGCCCCAGCATTTT.

This clonotype was counted at least ten times. V and J are TRBV28 and TRBJ1-5; tentatively, D is TRBD1 (5 bases). V was cut by 11 bases and J by 7 bases, with 27 bases left in between. In germline, CDR1 is MDHEN, CDR2 SYDVKM. This CDR3 is 16 amino acids long. CDR3 nucleotide sequence: TGTGCCGGGGCACCCCATCGGGGAGGCCTTTGGCAGCCCCAGCATTTT. Its translation: CAGAPHRGGLWQPQHF.

This clonotype was picked up one time. The V gene is TRBV7-9, the J gene TRBJ2-3, with 10 bases fitting TRBD2. This CDR3 has 14 residues. CDR1 and CDR2 from the germline V gene are SEHNR and FQNEAQ (reference sequence). Germline trimming cut 4 bases from V and 4 bases from J; bases unmatched to any gene: 2. In DNA form, the CDR3 reads TGTGCCAGCAGCTCTAGCGGGAGTGCAGATACGCAGTATTTT. As protein: CASSSSGSADTQYF.

This clonotype has a count of ten or more. The CDR3 here is CSARLQGRGTEAFF. The CDR3 nucleotides are TGCAGTGCCAGACTACAGGGACGGGGGACTGAAGCTTTCTTT. This sequence joins TRBV20-1 and TRBJ1-1, with D perhaps TRBD1 (6 bases). The CDR3 totals 14 residues. The V gene lost 6 bases and the J gene lost 5 bases, with 19 bases spanning the gap. Per the germline V gene, CDR1 is DFQATT and CDR2 is SNEGSKA (reference sequence).

The rearrangement joins TRBV7-9 to TRBJ1-5; perhaps TRBD1 as D (6 bases). CDR1 is SEHNR and CDR2 is FQNEAQ in the germline V gene (reference sequence). Trimming stripped 5 bases from V and 1 base from J, with 9 bases between. CDR3 length: 14 amino acids. CDR3 sequence reads: CASSHTGSNQPQHF. Written as DNA, the CDR3 is TGTGCCAGCAGCCACACAGGGAGCAATCAGCCCCAGCATTTT.

This clonotype was seen only a few times. The chain is built from TRBV4-3 and TRBJ1-1, with D possibly matching TRBD1 (6 bases). Germline lookup yields CDR1 LGHNA and CDR2 YSLEER. The CDR3 runs to 16 residues. Trimming stripped 0 bases from V and 2 bases from J, with 13 bases between. The CDR3 here is CASSQEGTGLNTEAFF. The CDR3 DNA reads TGCGCCAGCAGCCAAGAGGGTACAGGGTTAAACACTGAAGCTTTCTTT.

This clonotype has a handful of counts. V and J are TRBV19 and TRBJ2-3; D not certain. Trimming cost V 5 bases and J 4 bases, with 19 bases left between them. The germline gives CDR1 LNHDA, CDR2 SQIVND (reference sequence). This CDR3 contains 16 residues. CDR3 residues: CASSPQFVGISDTQYF. CDR3 nucleotides: TGTGCCAGTAGTCCCCAATTCGTCGGTATCTCAGATACGCAGTATTTT.

The genes are TRBV19 and TRBJ2-7, with D possibly TRBD2 on 6 matching bases. Germline lookup yields CDR1 LNHDA and CDR2 SQIVND (reference sequence). V lost 3 bases and J 5 bases, leaving 14 bases between the germline ends. The CDR3 is made up of 14 amino acids. The CDR3 DNA reads TGTGCCAGTAGTATGCAGGGCGGCGGGGACGAGCAGTACTTC. As protein: CASSMQGGGDEQYF.

This clonotype was detected many times. The gene calls are TRBV11-2 and TRBJ1-4, with D unclear. Deletions cut 1 base from V and 1 base from J, with 4 bases between. CDR3 size: 14 residues. Looked up from germline, CDR1 is SGHAT and CDR2 is FQNNGV. CDR3 sequence (DNA): TGTGCCAGCAGCTTAGGAGGAACTAATGAAAAACTGTTTTTT. Amino acids: CASSLGGTNEKLFF. The full variable domain, in which reference TRBV11-2 and TRBJ1-4 provide the parts outside the CDR3, is EAGVAQSPRYKIIEKRQSVAFWCNPISGHATLYWYQQILGQGPKLLIQFQNNGVVDDSQLPKDRFSAERLKGVDSTLKIQPAKLEDSAVYLCASSLGGTNEKLFFGSGTQLSVL.

For the CDR3, the DNA is TGCGCCAGCAGCCCGGGTCGAGGGGAGCCAGGGGAGACCCAGTACTTC. It encodes CASSPGRGEPGETQYF. The chain combines TRBV4-3 with TRBJ2-5; D possibly matches TRBD1 or TRBD2 (5 bases each). CDR1 and CDR2 (germline): LGHNA, YSLEER. The CDR3 loop spans 16 amino acids. V was pared by 4 bases and J by 5 bases, with 20 bases between.

This clonotype was counted at least ten times. J is TRBJ2-6 and V is TRBV30, with D tentatively TRBD2 (6 bases). The CDR3 has 14 amino acids. Between the trimmed V and J ends, which lost 8 bases and 1 base, there was a span of 12 bases. The germline V gene encodes CDR1 GTSNPN and CDR2 SVGIG (reference sequence). CDR3 amino acids: CAGGMRSGANVLTF. As DNA, the CDR3 is TGTGCCGGGGGGATGCGGTCTGGGGCCAACGTCCTGACTTTC.

The chain has TRBV29-1 and TRBJ1-2, with 7 bases that match TRBD1. This CDR3 region has 14 residues. In germline, CDR1 is SQVTM, CDR2 ANQGSEA. V lost 6 bases, J lost 0 bases, and 7 bases stayed unmatched. CDR3 residues: CSVGYRGANYGYTF. DNA for the CDR3: TGCAGCGTAGGCTACAGGGGCGCTAACTATGGCTACACCTTC. Using reference TRBV29-1 and TRBJ1-2 for the parts outside the CDR3, the full variable domain is SAVISQKPSRDICQRGTSLTIQCQVDSQVTMMFWYRQQPGQSLTLIATANQGSEATYESGFVIDKFPISRPNLTFSTLTVSNMSPEDSSIYLCSVGYRGANYGYTFGSGTRLTVV.

In its sample, this clonotype was seen many times. The V gene is TRBV20-1, the J gene TRBJ2-5; no definite D call. CDR3 length equals 12 residues. The germline CDR1 and CDR2 sequences are DFQATT and SNEGSKA (reference sequence). As DNA, the CDR3 is TGCCACCCTCAAGGACCACAAGAGACCCAGTACTTC. The encoded protein is CHPQGPQETQYF.

There are many counts of this clonotype. The CDR3: CASSLSPDPEQYF. In nucleotides, the CDR3 is TGTGCCAGCAGCTTATCTCCGGACCCTGAGCAGTACTTC. J is TRBJ2-7 and V is TRBV7-9; D unclear. Germline CDR1 is SEHNR and CDR2 is FQNEAQ (reference sequence). The CDR3 is made up of 13 amino acids. V shed 2 bases and J shed 7 bases, with 12 bases lying between them.

This clonotype was detected many times. The junction departs from germline at one end; a sequencing error may be responsible. The rearrangement uses TRBV18 and TRBJ2-5; D call uncertain. The CDR3 length is 15 residues. The V gene's germline CDR1 is KGHSH and CDR2 LQKENI. CDR3 loop: CASSPYRFAQGTQYF. For the CDR3, the DNA is TGTGCCAGCTCACCCTACCGATTCGCCCAAGGGACCCAGTACTTC.

This clonotype was recorded many times. The chain recombines TRBV7-9 with TRBJ1-5, with TRBD1 identical over 7 bases. V dropped 5 bases and J dropped 7; count of bases not matched to a gene: 8. CDR1 is SEHNR, CDR2 FQNEAQ, per germline (reference sequence). The CDR3 is 14 amino acids. Here the CDR3 DNA reads TGTGCCAGCAGCCCGGGACAGTCGGCACAGCCCCAGCATTTT. Translated: CASSPGQSAQPQHF.

V and J are TRBV6-2 or TRBV6-3 and TRBJ2-7, with TRBD2 matching 13 bases. The CDR3 contains 15 residues. The V segment lost 4 bases and the J segment 3 bases; nucleotides outside the gene matches: 3. Germline CDR1 and CDR2: MNHEY and SVGEGT. CDR3 amino acids: CASSLGLAGVYEQYF. The CDR3 DNA sequence: TGTGCCAGCAGTTTAGGACTAGCGGGAGTCTACGAGCAGTACTTC.

The sample holds a few counts of this clonotype. This chain joins TRBV6-5 and TRBJ2-5; D is possibly TRBD1 or TRBD2 (5 bases each). The germline V gene encodes CDR1 MNHEY and CDR2 SVGAGI. Between the trimmed V and J ends, which lost 0 bases and 5 bases, there was a span of 19 bases. The CDR3 runs 17 residues. CDR3 DNA sequence: TGTGCCAGCAGTTACTCGAGGGACGGAAGAGATTCGGAGACCCAGTACTTC. It is translated as CASSYSRDGRDSETQYF.

The V call is TRBV29-1, the J call TRBJ1-4; no clear D gene. CDR1 and CDR2 from the germline V gene are SQVTM and ANQGSEA. The CDR3 consists of 15 residues. Trimming removed 5 bases from V and 4 bases from J, with 17 bases in between. The CDR3 DNA sequence: TGCAGCGTTTACCCCGCGCCCCCTGATAATGAAAAACTGTTTTTT. Translated, it gives CSVYPAPPDNEKLFF.

This clonotype appeared many times. The chain joins TRBV20-1 to TRBJ2-1, with TRBD2 matching 8 bases. V trimming: 5 bases; J trimming: 5 bases; junction bases outside the gene matches: 8. The CDR3 spans 14 residues. Germline CDR1 and CDR2: DFQATT and SNEGSKA (reference sequence). This CDR3 is CSAPGLGGNNEQFF. CDR3 nucleotide sequence: TGCAGTGCTCCGGGACTAGGGGGAAACAATGAGCAGTTCTTC.

This clonotype was counted a few times. The CDR3 DNA follows: TGTGCCAGCAGGGTAGCAGATACGCAGTATTTT. It translates to CASRVADTQYF. This rearrangement joins TRBV6-5 to TRBJ2-3; D is uncertain. Germline V lookup: CDR1 MNHEY, CDR2 SVGAGI. Trimming removed 6 bases from V and 4 bases from J, with 5 bases in between. The length of the CDR3 is 11 residues.